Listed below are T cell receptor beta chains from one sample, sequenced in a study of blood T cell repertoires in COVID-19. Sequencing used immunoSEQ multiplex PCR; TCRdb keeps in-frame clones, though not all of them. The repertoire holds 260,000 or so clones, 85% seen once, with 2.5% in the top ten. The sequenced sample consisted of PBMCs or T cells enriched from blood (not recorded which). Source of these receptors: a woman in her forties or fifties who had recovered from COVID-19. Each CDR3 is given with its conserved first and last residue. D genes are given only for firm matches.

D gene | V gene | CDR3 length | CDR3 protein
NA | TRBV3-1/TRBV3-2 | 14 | CASSQSGSNQPQHF
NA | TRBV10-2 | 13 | CASSRATRGEQYF
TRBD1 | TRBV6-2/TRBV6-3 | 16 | CASSPTGTGSNNEQFF
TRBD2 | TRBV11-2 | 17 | CASSQSSAGGYQETQYF
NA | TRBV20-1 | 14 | CSASPGTGANVLTF
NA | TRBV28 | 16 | CASSDLKRGLNTEAFF
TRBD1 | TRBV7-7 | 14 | CASSLGQSLETQYF
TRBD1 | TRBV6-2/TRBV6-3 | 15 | CASSAWDSVNYGYTF
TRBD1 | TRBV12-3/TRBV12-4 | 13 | CASTGQANTEAFF
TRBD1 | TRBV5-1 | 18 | CASTLAAGGSVSGNTIYF
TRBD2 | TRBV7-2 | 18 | CASSLGVGLASQGGTQYF
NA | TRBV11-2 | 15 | CASSLMGSGVSPLHF
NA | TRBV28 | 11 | CASSAGYEQYF
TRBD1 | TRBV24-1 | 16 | CATSDLQGARENEQFF
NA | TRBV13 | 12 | CASSLVTAEQFF
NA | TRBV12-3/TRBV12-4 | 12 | CASSSGLGKQYF
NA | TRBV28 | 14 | CASSPTREAQPQHF
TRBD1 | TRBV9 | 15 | CASSARQGAREKLFF
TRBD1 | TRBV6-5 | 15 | CASSGQGLSNQPQHF
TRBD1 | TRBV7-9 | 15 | CASSTLTGGDTEAFF
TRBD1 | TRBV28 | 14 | CASRQGSHNSPLHF
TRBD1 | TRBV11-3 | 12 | CASSTRQGEAFF
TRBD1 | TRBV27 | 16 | CASRPTGSLFNSPLHF
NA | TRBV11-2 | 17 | CASSVTERGIDTGELFF
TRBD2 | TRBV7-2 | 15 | CASSLASGSTDTQYF
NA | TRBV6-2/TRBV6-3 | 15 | CASSYSWALNTEAFF
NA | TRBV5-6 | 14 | CASSLRGSGNTIYF
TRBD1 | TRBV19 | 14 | CASSLGQGGRPQHF
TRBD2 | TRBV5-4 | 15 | CASSSGLAVTDTQYF
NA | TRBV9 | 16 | CASSVDQRTSTDTQYF
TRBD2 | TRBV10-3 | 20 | CAISDSWATSGSRVNNEQFF
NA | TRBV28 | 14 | CASSLPLASYEQYF
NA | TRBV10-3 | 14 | CAISDEGRNEKLFF
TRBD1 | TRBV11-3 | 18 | CASSLGGDRGVRTDTQYF
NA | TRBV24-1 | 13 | CATSEGGGTEAFF
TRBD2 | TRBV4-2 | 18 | CASSPRDGIAGDSGTQYF
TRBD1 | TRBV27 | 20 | CASSLNLWDRDIFENQPQHF
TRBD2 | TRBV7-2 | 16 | CASSLGAGGPADTQYF
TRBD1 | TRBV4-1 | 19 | CASSLRPPGQGTNTGELFF
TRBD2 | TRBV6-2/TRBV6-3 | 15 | CASSRPGTSYDEQYF
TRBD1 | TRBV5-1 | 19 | CASSSWGTGENSYNSPLHF
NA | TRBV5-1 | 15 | CASSLIGRGHTEAFF
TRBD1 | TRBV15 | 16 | CATSSVMTGVNQPQHF
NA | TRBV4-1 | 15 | CASSPKDTPTGELFF
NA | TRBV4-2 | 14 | CASSQADGVYEQYF